These T cell receptor beta chains were read from a single sample in a study of cytomegalovirus exposure and HLA in healthy donors. Produced via immunoSEQ multiplex PCR; TCRdb's table is partial and in-frame only. The sample yields fewer than 250,000 clones, roughly 74% seen once. The specimen was PBMCs. The receptors were gathered from a woman in her twenties or thirties in good health and CMV-seropositive. Both conserved end residues are part of each CDR3. The order of the fields is D gene, J gene, clone size, CDR3 length, V gene, CDR3 protein, CDR3 DNA. D genes are given only for firm matches. Rows may omit the clone size; those that give it use once, few, many or a size class.

D: NA; J: TRBJ1-1; size: NA; length: 13; V: TRBV6-5; CDR3: CASRRGQATEAFF; DNA: TGTGCCAGCAGGCGAGGGCAGGCCACTGAAGCTTTCTTT
D: TRBD1; J: TRBJ2-5; size: NA; length: 15; V: TRBV4-1; CDR3: CASSHLDRAQETQYF; DNA: TGCGCCAGCAGCCATCTAGACAGGGCGCAAGAGACCCAGTACTTC
D: NA; J: TRBJ1-1; size: few; length: 13; V: TRBV30; CDR3: CAWSVWPLREAFF; DNA: TGTGCCTGGAGTGTATGGCCCCTCAGGGAAGCTTTCTTT
D: TRBD1; J: TRBJ2-3; size: NA; length: 16; V: TRBV4-1; CDR3: CASSHRQGVGTDTQYF; DNA: TGCGCCAGCAGCCACCGACAGGGGGTTGGGACAGATACGCAGTATTTT
D: NA; J: TRBJ1-1; size: NA; length: 12; V: TRBV29-1; CDR3: CSVHHGGTEAFF; DNA: TGCAGCGTCCATCACGGGGGCACTGAAGCTTTCTTT
D: TRBD1; J: TRBJ2-7; size: once; length: 14; V: TRBV2; CDR3: CASSVGDRAGEQYF; DNA: TGTGCCAGCAGTGTAGGGGACAGGGCTGGAGAGCAGTACTTC
D: TRBD1; J: TRBJ1-4; size: NA; length: 14; V: TRBV5-1; CDR3: CASSVTGLNEKLFF; DNA: TGCGCCAGCAGCGTGACAGGGCTTAATGAAAAACTGTTTTTT
D: TRBD2; J: TRBJ2-7; size: NA; length: 16; V: TRBV15; CDR3: CATSRDQAGNSYEQYF; DNA: TGTGCCACCAGCAGAGATCAAGCGGGAAACTCCTACGAGCAGTACTTC
D: NA; J: TRBJ1-2; size: NA; length: 14; V: TRBV5-1; CDR3: CASSLGARDEGYTF; DNA: TGCGCCAGCAGCTTGGGGGCCAGGGATGAAGGCTACACCTTC
D: NA; J: TRBJ1-1; size: NA; length: 14; V: TRBV12-5; CDR3: CASGSLQTNTEAFF; DNA: TGTGCTAGTGGTTCATTACAGACGAACACTGAAGCTTTCTTT
D: TRBD1; J: TRBJ2-1; size: NA; length: 13; V: TRBV6-5; CDR3: CASSWTGLGEQFF; DNA: TGTGCCAGCAGTTGGACAGGGTTGGGTGAGCAGTTCTTC
D: NA; J: TRBJ2-1; size: NA; length: 16; V: TRBV27; CDR3: CASSLITGGAYNEQFF; DNA: TGTGCCAGCAGTTTAATAACGGGGGGCGCATACAATGAGCAGTTCTTC
D: TRBD1; J: TRBJ1-1; size: NA; length: 16; V: TRBV7-8; CDR3: CASSLDGQGAFTEAFF; DNA: TGTGCCAGCAGCTTAGATGGACAGGGGGCGTTCACTGAAGCTTTCTTT
D: NA; J: TRBJ2-7; size: NA; length: 13; V: TRBV9; CDR3: CASSPPTSDEQYF; DNA: TGTGCCAGCAGCCCCCCCACTAGTGACGAGCAGTACTTC
D: TRBD1; J: TRBJ2-7; size: few; length: 16; V: TRBV18; CDR3: CASSPLPGTGDGEQYF; DNA: TGTGCCAGCTCACCGCTCCCCGGGACAGGGGATGGGGAGCAGTACTTC
D: TRBD1; J: TRBJ1-1; size: NA; length: 15; V: TRBV11-3; CDR3: CASSPSGGADTEAFF; DNA: TGTGCCAGCAGCCCCTCAGGGGGCGCGGACACTGAAGCTTTCTTT
D: NA; J: TRBJ2-1; size: few; length: 11; V: TRBV2; CDR3: CASSVDNEQFF; DNA: TGTGCCAGCAGTGTAGACAATGAGCAGTTCTTC
D: TRBD2; J: TRBJ2-3; size: NA; length: 16; V: TRBV5-6; CDR3: CASSLMNSGSLGTQYF; DNA: TGTGCCAGCAGCTTGATGAATAGCGGGAGCCTCGGTACGCAGTATTTT
D: NA; J: TRBJ1-1; size: NA; length: 14; V: TRBV9; CDR3: CASSKGGGGTEAFF; DNA: TGTGCCAGCAGCAAAGGAGGGGGGGGCACTGAAGCTTTCTTT
D: NA; J: TRBJ2-2; size: NA; length: 15; V: TRBV6-4; CDR3: CASSERAENTGELFF; DNA: TGTGCCAGCAGTGAACGAGCGGAGAACACCGGGGAGCTGTTTTTT
D: NA; J: TRBJ2-1; size: NA; length: 14; V: TRBV28; CDR3: CASSLGQAYNEQFF; DNA: TGTGCCAGCAGTTTAGGACAAGCCTACAATGAGCAGTTCTTC
D: TRBD2; J: TRBJ2-7; size: few; length: 14; V: TRBV10-3; CDR3: CAISESREGYEQYF; DNA: TGTGCCATCAGTGAATCGCGGGAGGGCTACGAGCAGTACTTC
D: NA; J: TRBJ2-1; size: NA; length: 16; V: TRBV6-6; CDR3: CASSYSLDTVAGEQFF; DNA: TGTGCCAGCAGTTACTCGTTGGACACCGTCGCCGGGGAGCAGTTCTTC
D: NA; J: TRBJ1-1; size: NA; length: 14; V: TRBV28; CDR3: CASSPEGWDTEAFF; DNA: TGTGCCAGCAGCCCTGAGGGATGGGACACTGAAGCTTTCTTT
D: TRBD1; J: TRBJ1-4; size: NA; length: 16; V: TRBV4-2; CDR3: CASSQVRQGANEKLFF; DNA: TGTGCCAGCAGCCAGGTCCGACAGGGGGCAAATGAAAAACTGTTTTTT
D: NA; J: TRBJ1-2; size: NA; length: 12; V: TRBV7-9; CDR3: CASSFGGYGYTF; DNA: TGTGCCAGCAGCTTCGGGGGCTATGGCTACACCTTC
D: TRBD1; J: TRBJ2-7; size: NA; length: 16; V: TRBV4-2; CDR3: CASSQAPGGSSYEQYF; DNA: TGTGCCAGCAGCCAGGCCCCAGGGGGAAGCTCCTACGAGCAGTACTTC
D: TRBD1; J: TRBJ1-1; size: NA; length: 16; V: TRBV5-1; CDR3: CASSLAKWTGGTEAFF; DNA: TGCGCCAGCAGCTTGGCCAAATGGACAGGGGGCACTGAAGCTTTCTTT
D: NA; J: TRBJ1-1; size: NA; length: 15; V: TRBV28; CDR3: CASSERRQYNTEAFF; DNA: TGTGCCAGCAGTGAGCGCCGTCAGTATAACACTGAAGCTTTCTTT
D: NA; J: TRBJ1-4; size: NA; length: 13; V: TRBV10-3; CDR3: CAISRWANEKLFF; DNA: TGTGCCATCAGCAGGTGGGCTAATGAAAAACTGTTTTTT
D: TRBD1; J: TRBJ2-3; size: NA; length: 16; V: TRBV7-8; CDR3: CASSFHRGALTDTQYF; DNA: TGTGCCAGCAGCTTTCACAGGGGCGCCCTTACAGATACGCAGTATTTT
D: NA; J: TRBJ1-4; size: once; length: 14; V: TRBV28; CDR3: CASSWSGLGEKLFF; DNA: TGTGCCAGCAGTTGGTCAGGACTGGGCGAAAAACTGTTTTTT
D: NA; J: TRBJ2-1; size: NA; length: 15; V: TRBV6-5; CDR3: CASSLSGSSYNEQFF; DNA: TGTGCCAGCAGTTTAAGCGGATCCTCCTACAATGAGCAGTTCTTC
D: TRBD2; J: TRBJ2-5; size: NA; length: 15; V: TRBV7-9; CDR3: CASSLVSGGWETQYF; DNA: TGTGCCAGCAGCTTAGTTAGCGGGGGATGGGAGACCCAGTACTTC
D: TRBD1; J: TRBJ1-6; size: few; length: 15; V: TRBV28; CDR3: CASTKPGGYNSPLHF; DNA: TGTGCCAGCACTAAGCCAGGGGGCTATAATTCACCCCTCCACTTT
D: NA; J: TRBJ1-1; size: NA; length: 16; V: TRBV10-2; CDR3: CASSPRVLGGNTEAFF; DNA: TGCGCCAGCAGTCCCCGAGTCCTCGGCGGGAACACTGAAGCTTTCTTT
D: NA; J: TRBJ1-3; size: few; length: 13; V: TRBV30; CDR3: CAWGRTAGNTIYF; DNA: TGTGCCTGGGGTCGGACAGCTGGAAACACCATATATTTT
D: TRBD2; J: TRBJ2-3; size: NA; length: 16; V: TRBV5-1; CDR3: CASSSTVAGGQDTQYF; DNA: TGCGCCAGCAGCTCGACTGTAGCGGGGGGGCAAGATACGCAGTATTTT
D: TRBD1; J: TRBJ1-1; size: few; length: 13; V: TRBV2; CDR3: CASRGTDHTEAFF; DNA: TGTGCCAGCAGAGGGACAGATCACACTGAAGCTTTCTTT
D: NA; J: TRBJ2-5; size: NA; length: 14; V: TRBV5-4; CDR3: CASSLAGMQETQYF; DNA: TGTGCCAGCAGCCTCGCGGGAATGCAAGAGACCCAGTACTTC
D: NA; J: TRBJ1-1; size: NA; length: 14; V: TRBV5-6; CDR3: CASSSDTGNTEAFF; DNA: TGTGCCAGCAGCTCCGATACAGGGAACACTGAAGCTTTCTTT
D: TRBD1; J: TRBJ2-7; size: NA; length: 14; V: TRBV5-1; CDR3: CASSLGQGPYEQYF; DNA: TGCGCCAGCAGCTTGGGACAGGGGCCCTACGAGCAGTACTTC
D: TRBD1; J: TRBJ2-7; size: few; length: 15; V: TRBV7-9; CDR3: CASSSYRDRGYEQYF; DNA: TGTGCCAGCAGCTCCTACCGGGACAGGGGCTACGAGCAGTACTTC
D: NA; J: TRBJ2-5; size: NA; length: 15; V: TRBV7-3; CDR3: CASSLTGGLWETQYF; DNA: TGTGCCAGCAGCTTAACGGGGGGGCTCTGGGAGACCCAGTACTTC
D: TRBD1; J: TRBJ2-7; size: NA; length: 14; V: TRBV7-9; CDR3: CASSYRDRGDEQYF; DNA: TGTGCCAGCAGCTACCGGGACAGGGGGGACGAGCAGTACTTC
D: NA; J: TRBJ1-2; size: NA; length: 8; V: TRBV30; CDR3: CAIPAWTF; DNA: TGTGCCATCCCCGCGTGGACCTTC
D: NA; J: TRBJ2-5; size: NA; length: 13; V: TRBV4-2; CDR3: CASSQELRETQYF; DNA: TGTGCCAGCAGCCAGGAGCTGAGGGAGACCCAGTACTTC
D: TRBD1; J: TRBJ2-7; size: NA; length: 13; V: TRBV11-2; CDR3: CASSHGQGYEQYF; DNA: TGTGCCAGCAGCCACGGACAGGGCTACGAGCAGTACTTC
D: TRBD1; J: TRBJ2-7; size: NA; length: 14; V: TRBV19; CDR3: CACARTGISYEQYF; DNA: TGTGCCTGTGCCCGGACAGGGATAAGCTACGAGCAGTACTTC
D: NA; J: TRBJ2-7; size: NA; length: 13; V: TRBV19; CDR3: CASTVRGSYEQYF; DNA: TGTGCCAGTACCGTCAGGGGATCCTACGAGCAGTACTTC
D: TRBD2; J: TRBJ2-7; size: once; length: 17; V: TRBV10-3; CDR3: CAISESGALAGVDEQYF; DNA: TGTGCCATCAGTGAGTCGGGTGCCCTAGCGGGAGTGGACGAGCAGTACTTC
D: NA; J: TRBJ1-2; size: NA; length: 13; V: TRBV5-4; CDR3: CASSPRDRYGYTF; DNA: TGTGCCAGCAGCCCGCGGGACCGATATGGCTACACCTTC
D: TRBD1; J: TRBJ2-5; size: NA; length: 15; V: TRBV27; CDR3: CASSPRDSYQETQYF; DNA: TGTGCCAGCAGCCCCAGGGACAGCTACCAAGAGACCCAGTACTTC
D: NA; J: TRBJ2-5; size: once; length: 14; V: TRBV7-9; CDR3: CASTSRWGEETQYF; DNA: TGTGCCAGCACCTCACGGTGGGGGGAAGAGACCCAGTACTTC
D: TRBD1; J: TRBJ1-2; size: NA; length: 15; V: TRBV28; CDR3: CASTPPGQGWGGYTF; DNA: TGTGCCAGCACCCCCCCAGGACAGGGGTGGGGTGGCTACACCTTC